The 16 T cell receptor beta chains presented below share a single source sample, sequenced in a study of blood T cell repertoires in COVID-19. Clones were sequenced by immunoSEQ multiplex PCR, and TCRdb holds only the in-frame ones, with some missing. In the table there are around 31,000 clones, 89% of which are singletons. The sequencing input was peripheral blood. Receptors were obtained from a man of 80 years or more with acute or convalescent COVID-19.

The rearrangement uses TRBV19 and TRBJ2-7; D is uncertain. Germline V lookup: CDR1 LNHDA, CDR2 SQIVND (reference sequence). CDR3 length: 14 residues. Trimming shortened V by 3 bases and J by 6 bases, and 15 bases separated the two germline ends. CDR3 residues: CASSIHTDRVEQYF. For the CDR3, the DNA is TGTGCCAGTAGTATCCATACCGACCGGGTCGAGCAGTACTTC.

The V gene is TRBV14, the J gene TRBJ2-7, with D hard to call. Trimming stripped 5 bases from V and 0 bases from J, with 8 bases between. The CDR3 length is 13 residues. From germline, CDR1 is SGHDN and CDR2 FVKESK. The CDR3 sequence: CASSIDISYEQYF. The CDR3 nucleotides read TGTGCCAGCAGCATTGACATCTCCTACGAGCAGTACTTC.

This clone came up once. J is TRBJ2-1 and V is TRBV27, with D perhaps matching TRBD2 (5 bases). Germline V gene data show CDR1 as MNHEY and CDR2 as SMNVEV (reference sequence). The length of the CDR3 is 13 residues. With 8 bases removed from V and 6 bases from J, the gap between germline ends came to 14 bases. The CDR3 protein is CASRRRASNEQFF. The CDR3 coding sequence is TGTGCCAGCCGGCGGCGGGCTAGCAATGAGCAGTTCTTC.

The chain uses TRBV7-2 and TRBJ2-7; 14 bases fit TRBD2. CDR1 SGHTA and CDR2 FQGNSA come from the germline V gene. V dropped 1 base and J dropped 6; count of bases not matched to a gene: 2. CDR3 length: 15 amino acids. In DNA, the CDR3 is TGTGCCAGCAGCTTAGAGGGGACTAGCGGGGGCGAGCAGTACTTC. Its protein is CASSLEGTSGGEQYF.

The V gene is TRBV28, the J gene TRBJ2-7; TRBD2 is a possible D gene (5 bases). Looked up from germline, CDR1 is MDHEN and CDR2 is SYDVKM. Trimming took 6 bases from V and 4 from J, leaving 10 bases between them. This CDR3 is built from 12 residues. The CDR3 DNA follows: TGTGCCAGCAGCCCCGGGGAGTACGAGCAGTACTTC. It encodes CASSPGEYEQYF.

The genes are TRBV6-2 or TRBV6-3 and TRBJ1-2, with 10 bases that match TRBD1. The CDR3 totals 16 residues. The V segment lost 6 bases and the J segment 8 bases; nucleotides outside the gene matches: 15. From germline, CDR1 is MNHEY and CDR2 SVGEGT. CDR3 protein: CASSQPRTGGLGGYTF. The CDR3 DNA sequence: TGTGCCAGCAGCCAGCCCCGGACAGGGGGATTAGGGGGCTACACCTTC.

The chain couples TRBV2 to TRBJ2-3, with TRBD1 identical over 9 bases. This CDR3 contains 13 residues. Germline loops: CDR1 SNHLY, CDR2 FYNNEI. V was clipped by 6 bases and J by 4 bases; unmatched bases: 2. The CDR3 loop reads CASRRTGADTQYF. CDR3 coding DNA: TGTGCCAGCAGGCGGACAGGGGCAGATACGCAGTATTTT.

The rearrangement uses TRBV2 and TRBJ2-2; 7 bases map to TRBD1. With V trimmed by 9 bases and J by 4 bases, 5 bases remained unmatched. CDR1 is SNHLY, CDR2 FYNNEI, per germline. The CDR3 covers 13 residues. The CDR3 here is CARSTGPTGELFF. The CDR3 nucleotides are TGTGCCAGGTCGACAGGGCCCACCGGGGAGCTGTTTTTT.

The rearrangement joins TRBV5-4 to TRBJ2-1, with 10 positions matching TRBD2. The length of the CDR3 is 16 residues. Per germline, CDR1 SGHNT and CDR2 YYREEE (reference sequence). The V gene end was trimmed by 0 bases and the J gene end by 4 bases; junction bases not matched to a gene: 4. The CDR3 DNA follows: TGTGCCAGCAGCTTGGAACTAGCGGGACGGTACAATGAGCAGTTCTTC. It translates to CASSLELAGRYNEQFF.

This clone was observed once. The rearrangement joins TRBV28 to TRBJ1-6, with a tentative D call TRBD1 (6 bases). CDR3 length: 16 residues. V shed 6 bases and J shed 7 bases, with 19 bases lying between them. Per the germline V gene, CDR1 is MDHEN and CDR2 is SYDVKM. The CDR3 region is CASRGTLDYPNSPLHF. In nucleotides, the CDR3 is TGTGCCAGCAGGGGGACACTGGATTATCCCAATTCACCCCTCCACTTT.

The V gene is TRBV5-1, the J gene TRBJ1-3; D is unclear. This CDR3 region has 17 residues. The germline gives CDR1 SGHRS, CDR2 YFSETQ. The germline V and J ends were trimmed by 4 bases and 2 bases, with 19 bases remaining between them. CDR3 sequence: CASSPGGGAPTGNTIYF. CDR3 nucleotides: TGCGCCAGCAGCCCCGGAGGTGGCGCACCTACTGGAAACACCATATATTTT.

The CDR3 is CASSSGTGTTGYTF. The CDR3 bases are TGTGCCAGCAGTTCCGGGACAGGCACGACGGGCTACACCTTC. The chain links TRBV6-6 to TRBJ1-2; TRBD1 aligns across 8 bases. Germline CDR1 is MNHNY and CDR2 is SVGAGI (reference sequence). After removal of 4 bases from V and 8 bases from J, the junction contained 9 bases not matched to a gene. This CDR3 spans 14 amino acids.

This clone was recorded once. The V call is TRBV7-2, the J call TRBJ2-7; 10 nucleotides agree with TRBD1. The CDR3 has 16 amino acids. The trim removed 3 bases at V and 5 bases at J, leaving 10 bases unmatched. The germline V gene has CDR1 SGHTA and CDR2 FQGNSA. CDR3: CASSLAGTGVEDEQYF. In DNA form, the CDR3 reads TGTGCCAGCAGCTTGGCCGGGACAGGGGTTGAAGACGAGCAGTACTTC.

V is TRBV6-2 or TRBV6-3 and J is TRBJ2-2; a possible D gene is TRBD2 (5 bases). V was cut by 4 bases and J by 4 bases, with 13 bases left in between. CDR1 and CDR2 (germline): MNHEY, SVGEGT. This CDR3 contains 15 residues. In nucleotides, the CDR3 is TGTGCCAGCAGTTCGGAGGTTCCCTCCACCGGGGAGCTGTTTTTT. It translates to CASSSEVPSTGELFF.

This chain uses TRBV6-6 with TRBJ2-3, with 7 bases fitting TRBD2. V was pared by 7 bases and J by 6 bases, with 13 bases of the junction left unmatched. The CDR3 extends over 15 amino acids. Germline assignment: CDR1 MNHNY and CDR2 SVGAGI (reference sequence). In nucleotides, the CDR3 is TGTGCCAGCACCCTGGGAGGCGGGAGTTCGGATACGCAGTATTTT. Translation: CASTLGGGSSDTQYF.

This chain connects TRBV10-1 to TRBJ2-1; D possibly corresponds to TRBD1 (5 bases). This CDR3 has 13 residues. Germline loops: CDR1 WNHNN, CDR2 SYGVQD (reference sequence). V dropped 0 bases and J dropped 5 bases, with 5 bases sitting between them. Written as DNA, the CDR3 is TGCGCCAGCAGTGAGTCGACAGACAATGAGCAGTTCTTC. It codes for CASSESTDNEQFF.